This paragraph covers one TCR beta chain sequence. Antigen: not known. A junction boundary mismatches the germline segment, possibly from a read error. The CDR3 spans 13 residues. CDR1 and CDR2 from the germline V gene are SEHNR and FQNEAQ (reference sequence). The data stem from a study of cytomegalovirus exposure and HLA in healthy donors. Notes on the study in general: Analyzed later, association rates of TCRs varied across HLA loci, with DRB1 most and HLA-C fewest.

Researchers ran the PCR with 60 Vbeta and 13 Jbeta primers. The assay was immunoSEQ multiplex PCR, and TCRdb's table has in-frame clones only and misses some. The sample holds 90,000 to 120,000 clones; approximately 80% are singletons and the top ten take around 4%. The sequence was collected from a female donor in good health and CMV-seropositive. V usage is TRBV7-9 and J usage is TRBJ1-5; D ambiguous. The sample consisted of PBMCs. CDR3 residues: CSSSANSNQPQHF. Here the CDR3 DNA reads TGTTCCAGCAGCGCGAATAGCAATCAGCCCCAGCATTTT. Supplemented by reference TRBV7-9 and TRBJ1-5, the full variable domain reads DTGVSQNPRHKITKRGQNVTFRCDPISEHNRLYWYRQTLGQGPEFLTYFQNEAQLEKSRLLSDRFSAERPKGSFSTLEIQRTEQGDSAMYLCSSSANSNQPQHFGDGTRLSIL.